This entry lists 28 T cell receptor beta chains sequenced from one sample in a study of cytomegalovirus exposure and HLA in healthy donors. PCR was performed using 60 Vbeta and 13 Jbeta primers. Clones were read by immunoSEQ multiplex PCR, and TCRdb kept only the in-frame ones, dropping some. The sample has around 150,000 clones; under 70% are singletons. The sample taken for sequencing was PBMCs. These receptors originate from a man aged 30 to 39 in good health and CMV-seropositive.

V is TRBV6-4 and J is TRBJ2-2; D gene uncertain. The germline gives CDR1 MRHNA, CDR2 SNTAGT. Trimming left V 0 bases short and J 6 bases short, with 8 bases between. CDR3 length: 14 amino acids. The CDR3: CASSDSVAPGELFF. The CDR3 nucleotides read TGTGCCAGCAGTGACTCCGTGGCCCCCGGGGAGCTGTTTTTT.

The CDR3 loop is CASTPRDNRWTEAFF. The CDR3, as DNA: TGCGCCAGCACACCCCGGGACAATCGTTGGACTGAAGCTTTCTTT. V usage is TRBV4-1 and J usage is TRBJ1-1; weak D call: TRBD1 (6 bases). Trimming took off 7 bases at V and 5 bases at J, with 20 bases between the two ends. The CDR3 spans 15 residues. CDR1 and CDR2 (germline): MGHRA, YSYEKL.

This chain connects TRBV6-6 to TRBJ2-3; D is perhaps TRBD2 (6 bases). Between the trimmed V and J ends, which lost 0 bases and 8 bases, there was a span of 6 bases. The CDR3 runs 12 residues. Germline V gene sequence: CDR1 MNHNY, CDR2 SVGAGI (reference sequence). CDR3 DNA: TGTGCCAGCAGTTACTCGACTAGTACGCAGTATTTT. Protein sequence: CASSYSTSTQYF.

This clone showed up just a few times. The V and J genes are TRBV5-4 and TRBJ1-4; D is possibly TRBD1 (5 bases). This CDR3 has 13 residues. Trimming removed 7 bases from V and 5 bases from J, with 12 bases in between. The V gene's germline CDR1 is SGHNT and CDR2 YYREEE (reference sequence). CDR3 loop: CASRGALNEKLFF. DNA of the CDR3: TGTGCCAGCCGCGGGGCTTTAAATGAAAAACTGTTTTTT.

The V call is TRBV5-1, the J call TRBJ1-1; 10 nucleotides line up with TRBD1. Germline-derived CDR1 and CDR2 are SGHRS and YFSETQ. The CDR3 loop spans 14 amino acids. With V trimmed by 1 base and J by 4 bases, 1 base remained unmatched. The CDR3 sequence: CASSLRQGATEAFF. CDR3 bases: TGCGCCAGCAGCTTGAGACAGGGGGCCACTGAAGCTTTCTTT.

The gene calls are TRBV4-1 and TRBJ2-5, with 7 bases lining up with TRBD1. The CDR3 is made up of 16 amino acids. Germline trimming cut 1 base from V and 5 bases from J; bases unmatched to any gene: 10. CDR1 and CDR2 (germline): MGHRA, YSYEKL. The CDR3 loop is CASSQVLGQSQETQYF. CDR3 coding DNA: TGCGCCAGCAGCCAAGTGTTGGGACAGTCCCAGGAGACCCAGTACTTC.

This clone has a handful of counts. This sequence joins TRBV6-4 and TRBJ2-3; 15 nucleotides match TRBD2. The CDR3 has 16 amino acids. V gave up 3 bases and J gave up 6 bases; unmatched junction bases: 4. Germline V lookup: CDR1 MRHNA, CDR2 SNTAGT. CDR3 residues: CASSEGLAGGPDTQYF. In DNA form, the CDR3 reads TGTGCCAGCAGTGAAGGACTAGCGGGAGGGCCGGATACGCAGTATTTT.

The genes are TRBV6-6 and TRBJ2-7; D is unclear. CDR1 is MNHNY and CDR2 is SVGAGI in the germline V gene (reference sequence). This CDR3 region has 13 residues. V lost 7 bases and J lost 2, with 12 bases in between. The CDR3 protein is CASIGQSAYEQYF. The CDR3 nucleotides read TGTGCCAGCATTGGGCAGTCTGCCTACGAGCAGTACTTC.

The chain uses TRBV6-6 and TRBJ1-1; the D is unclear. This CDR3 contains 13 residues. Germline values: CDR1 MNHNY, CDR2 SVGAGI (reference sequence). Between the trimmed V and J ends, which lost 4 bases and 3 bases, there was a span of 9 bases. CDR3 sequence reads: CASSFNRDTEAFF. Written as DNA, the CDR3 is TGTGCCAGCAGTTTCAACCGGGACACTGAAGCTTTCTTT.

The rearrangement uses TRBV4-1 and TRBJ2-7; D possibly corresponds to TRBD2 (5 bases). The CDR3 loop spans 15 amino acids. Germline V gives CDR1 MGHRA, CDR2 YSYEKL. The V end was cut by 0 bases, the J end by 3 bases, with 12 bases between. The CDR3 bases are TGCGCCAGCAGCCAAGAGGTAACTAGATTCTACGAGCAGTACTTC. This translates into CASSQEVTRFYEQYF.

J is TRBJ2-1 and V is TRBV9; TRBD2 agrees at 9 bases. The junction had 8 bases not matched to a gene; V was cut back by 4 bases and J by 0 bases. Germline V lookup: CDR1 SGDLS, CDR2 YYNGEE. The CDR3 length is 17 residues. The CDR3: CASSHGTSLSSYNEQFF. CDR3 DNA sequence: TGTGCCAGCAGCCACGGGACTAGCCTCTCCTCCTACAATGAGCAGTTCTTC.

The V call is TRBV2, the J call TRBJ2-7; a possible D gene is TRBD2 (5 bases). CDR1 is SNHLY, CDR2 FYNNEI, per germline. This CDR3 has 14 residues. Deletions cut 6 bases from V and 0 bases from J, with 12 bases between. CDR3 residues: CASSGLESSYEQYF. CDR3 nucleotides: TGTGCCAGCAGCGGACTGGAGAGCTCCTACGAGCAGTACTTC.

The V call is TRBV10-3, the J call TRBJ2-2, with D unresolved. CDR1 is ENHRY, CDR2 SYGVKD, per germline. The CDR3 has 17 residues. V was clipped by 1 base and J by 1 base, with 13 bases between them. The CDR3 reads CAISEFFVKLNTGELFF. For the CDR3, the DNA is TGTGCCATCAGTGAGTTTTTTGTTAAACTGAACACCGGGGAGCTGTTTTTT.

The chain joins TRBV7-8 to TRBJ1-2; the match to TRBD1 covers 7 bases. The CDR3 has 15 amino acids. After removal of 5 bases from V and 2 bases from J, the junction contained 8 bases not matched to a gene. CDR1 and CDR2 (germline): SGHVS, FQNEAQ. CDR3 in amino acids: CASSNPGQRNYGYTF. The CDR3 DNA reads as TGTGCCAGCAGCAACCCGGGACAGCGAAACTATGGCTACACCTTC.

The table lists this clone with a few counts. The chain combines TRBV25-1 with TRBJ1-4, with 9 bases lining up with TRBD1. Germline V gene data show CDR1 as MGHDK and CDR2 as SYGVNS. The trim removed 1 base at V and 10 bases at J, leaving 7 bases unmatched. The CDR3 is 15 amino acids. The CDR3 loop is CASSEFVQGAGKLFF. The CDR3 DNA is TGTGCCAGCAGTGAATTCGTACAGGGGGCCGGAAAACTGTTTTTT.

The rearrangement joins TRBV5-1 to TRBJ2-4, with 9 bases fitting TRBD2. This CDR3 is built from 15 residues. Trimming removed 3 bases from V and 6 bases from J; junction bases left unmatched: 7. The germline V gene encodes CDR1 SGHRS and CDR2 YFSETQ. CDR3 in amino acids: CASSSQAGGGNIQYF. For the CDR3, the DNA is TGCGCCAGCAGCTCCCAAGCGGGGGGTGGAAACATTCAGTACTTC. Combining the CDR3 with reference TRBV5-1 and TRBJ2-4 gives the whole variable domain KAGVTQTPRYLIKTRGQQVTLSCSPISGHRSVSWYQQTPGQGLQFLFEYFSETQRNKGNFPGRFSGRQFSNSRSEMNVSTLELGDSALYLCASSSQAGGGNIQYFGAGTRLSVL.

This clone was seen more than once but under ten times. This rearrangement joins TRBV2 to TRBJ1-1; possible D gene TRBD1, 6 bases. V dropped 8 bases and J dropped 1 base, with 8 bases sitting between them. The CDR3 covers 12 residues. Germline V lookup: CDR1 SNHLY, CDR2 FYNNEI. The CDR3 region has the DNA TGTGCCAGCGGGGGCCAGAACACTGAAGCTTTCTTT. Its protein is CASGGQNTEAFF.

The chain is built from TRBV30 and TRBJ2-1; a possible D gene is TRBD2 (5 bases). CDR1 is GTSNPN and CDR2 is SVGIG in the germline V gene (reference sequence). CDR3 length: 11 residues. V lost 2 bases and J 8 bases, leaving 7 bases between the germline ends. The CDR3 here is CAWSLSDEQFF. DNA of the CDR3: TGTGCCTGGAGTCTTAGCGATGAGCAGTTCTTC.

A single count supports this clone. The gene calls are TRBV6-5 and TRBJ2-3; TRBD1 matches 7 bases. The CDR3 runs 14 residues. J gave up 4 bases and V 6 bases, and 7 bases lay outside the gene matches. CDR1 and CDR2 from the germline V gene are MNHEY and SVGAGI. CDR3 nucleotide sequence: TGTGCCAGCAGACCCGACAGGGTTTCAGATACGCAGTATTTT. This sequence encodes CASRPDRVSDTQYF.

The rearrangement uses TRBV27 and TRBJ1-5; 7 bases are shared with TRBD1. The CDR3 length is 15 residues. V gave up 4 bases and J gave up 5 bases; unmatched junction bases: 8. Germline lookup yields CDR1 MNHEY and CDR2 SMNVEV (reference sequence). This CDR3 reads CASSSRQGSYQPQHF. In DNA form, the CDR3 reads TGTGCCAGCAGTTCTAGACAGGGCAGTTATCAGCCCCAGCATTTT.

The V gene is TRBV28, the J gene TRBJ1-4, with D unclear. The CDR3 is 14 residues long. Trimming cost V 7 bases and J 5 bases, with 14 bases left between them. The germline CDR1 and CDR2 sequences are MDHEN and SYDVKM. CDR3 loop: CASIRLGGNEKLFF. DNA for the CDR3: TGTGCCAGCATCCGGTTGGGCGGGAATGAAAAACTGTTTTTT. Full variable domain (remainder filled in from reference TRBV28 and TRBJ1-4): DVKVTQSSRYLVKRTGEKVFLECVQDMDHENMFWYRQDPGLGLRLIYFSYDVKMKEKGDIPEGYSVSREKKERFSLILESASTNQTSMYLCASIRLGGNEKLFFGSGTQLSVL.

This clone was observed a handful of times. The chain joins TRBV19 to TRBJ1-2, with D perhaps TRBD1 (5 bases). The length of the CDR3 is 13 residues. The germline gives CDR1 LNHDA, CDR2 SQIVND (reference sequence). The V end lost 8 bases, the J end lost 2 bases, and 12 bases lay between the germline ends. This chain's CDR3 is CASSRVENYGYTF. The CDR3 coding sequence is TGTGCCAGTTCCAGGGTAGAAAACTATGGCTACACCTTC. The whole variable domain, remainder taken from reference TRBV19 and TRBJ1-2, is DGGITQSPKYLFRKEGQNVTLSCEQNLNHDAMYWYRQDPGQGLRLIYYSQIVNDFQKGDIAEGYSVSREKKESFPLTVTSAQKNPTAFYLCASSRVENYGYTFGSGTRLTVV.

This clone was picked up a small number of times. This sequence joins TRBV7-9 and TRBJ2-5; D may be TRBD1 (5 bases). TRBJ2-7 matches the DNA end more closely, so the J call is doubtful. The CDR3 loop spans 14 amino acids. In germline, CDR1 is SEHNR, CDR2 FQNEAQ (reference sequence). The CDR3 region is CASSLSTGTYEQYF. The CDR3 DNA sequence: TGTGCCAGCAGCTTATCTACAGGTACCTACGAGCAGTACTTC.

A remark on this clone: A junction boundary mismatches the germline segment, possibly from a read error. The chain recombines TRBV5-4 with TRBJ1-1, with D hard to call. This CDR3 has 14 amino acids. CDR1 is SGHNT, CDR2 YYREEE, per germline (reference sequence). In nucleotides, the CDR3 is TGTGCCAGCAGCTCAAATACCGGCAACACTGAAGCGTTCTTT. Residues: CASSSNTGNTEAFF. Using reference TRBV5-4 and TRBJ1-1 for the parts outside the CDR3, the full variable domain is ETGVTQSPTHLIKTRGQQVTLRCSSQSGHNTVSWYQQALGQGPQFIFQYYREEENGRGNFPPRFSGLQFPNYSSELNVNALELDDSALYLCASSSNTGNTEAFFGQGTRLTVV.

The J gene is TRBJ2-2, the V gene TRBV5-1; 9 nucleotides line up with TRBD1. CDR3 length: 18 amino acids. CDR1 and CDR2 (germline): SGHRS, YFSETQ. V lost 0 bases to trimming and J lost 0 bases; unmatched junction nucleotides: 6. The CDR3 DNA reads as TGCGCCAGCAGCTTGGACCGGGACAGGGCCGCGAACACCGGGGAGCTGTTTTTT. Translating it yields CASSLDRDRAANTGELFF.

The rearrangement joins TRBV11-3 to TRBJ2-1, with TRBD2 matching over 8 bases. Germline trimming cut 1 base from V and 4 bases from J; bases unmatched to any gene: 0. CDR1 and CDR2 from the germline V gene are SGHNT and YENEEA. The CDR3 is 14 residues long. CDR3: CASSLAGGYNEQFF. The CDR3 coding sequence is TGTGCCAGCAGCTTAGCGGGAGGGTACAATGAGCAGTTCTTC.

This rearrangement joins TRBV25-1 to TRBJ1-1, with 7 bases lining up with TRBD1. V lost 5 bases and J lost 11; bases outside the gene matches: 5. The CDR3 is made up of 11 amino acids. Germline V gives CDR1 MGHDK, CDR2 SYGVNS. The CDR3 loop reads CASSRQGYAFF. The CDR3 DNA reads as TGTGCCAGCAGTCGACAGGGATACGCTTTCTTT.

In this sample, this clone turned up a few times. The chain joins TRBV28 to TRBJ2-1; perhaps TRBD1 as D (6 bases). The CDR3 length is 14 residues. Trimming shortened V by 3 bases and J by 4 bases, and 10 bases separated the two germline ends. Germline CDR1 is MDHEN and CDR2 is SYDVKM. CDR3 residues: CASSFYTGYNEQFF. The CDR3 coding sequence is TGTGCCAGCAGTTTCTACACAGGGTACAATGAGCAGTTCTTC.